Shown below are 13 T cell receptor beta chains from a single sample sequenced in a study of T cell responses to AZD1222 COVID-19 vaccine. Method: immunoSEQ multiplex PCR; TCRdb's copy keeps in-frame clones and lacks some. The data hold about 190,000 clones, with around 94% observed a single time. Sample: peripheral blood, taken on day 0 of AZD1222 vaccination. The receptors originated from an adult in good health.

The chain combines TRBV9 with TRBJ1-5; TRBD1 might be the D (5 bases). CDR1 and CDR2 (germline): SGDLS, YYNGEE. The CDR3 loop spans 14 amino acids. Trimming stripped 0 bases from V and 8 bases from J, with 12 bases between. DNA of the CDR3: TGTGCCAGCAGCGTAGGGGCAGGGTTGAAGCCCCAGCATTTT. Residues: CASSVGAGLKPQHF. Variable domain in full (rest from reference TRBV9 and TRBJ1-5): DSGVTQTPKHLITATGQRVTLRCSPRSGDLSVYWYQQSLDQGLQFLIQYYNGEERAKGNILERFSAQQFPDLHSELNLSSLELGDSALYFCASSVGAGLKPQHFGDGTRLSIL.

The chain has TRBV7-2 and TRBJ1-1, with unresolved D. The CDR3 has 14 amino acids. V gave up 1 base and J gave up 5 bases, with 11 bases separating them. From germline, CDR1 is SGHTA and CDR2 FQGNSA. CDR3 in DNA: TGTGCCAGCAGCTTAGTGGCCCGAGGGACTGAAGCTTTCTTT. It encodes CASSLVARGTEAFF.

This chain connects TRBV5-1 to TRBJ2-1, with D perhaps TRBD2 (6 bases). V shed 0 bases and J shed 0 bases, with 10 bases lying between them. Germline V gene data show CDR1 as SGHRS and CDR2 as YFSETQ. The CDR3 loop spans 16 amino acids. Written as DNA, the CDR3 is TGCGCCAGCAGCTTGGGGCTGGGGGGCTCCTACAATGAGCAGTTCTTC. This translates into CASSLGLGGSYNEQFF.

This clone was observed once. This chain uses TRBV15 with TRBJ2-6; D may match TRBD1 or TRBD2 (6 bases each). V lost 0 bases and J lost 2, with 8 bases in between. There are 16 residues in the CDR3. Germline assignment: CDR1 LNHNV and CDR2 YYDKDF (reference sequence). This CDR3 reads CATSRDGGPGANVLTF. In nucleotides, the CDR3 is TGTGCCACCAGCAGAGATGGGGGGCCTGGGGCCAACGTCCTGACTTTC.

The chain carries TRBV6-2 or TRBV6-3 and TRBJ1-5, with D unresolved. CDR3 size: 16 residues. Germline CDR1 is MNHEY and CDR2 is SVGEGT. The germline V and J ends were trimmed by 5 bases and 0 bases, with 14 bases remaining between them. CDR3 sequence reads: CASSTYPSGSNQPQHF. DNA for the CDR3: TGTGCCAGCAGTACCTACCCCTCGGGTAGCAATCAGCCCCAGCATTTT.

This sequence joins TRBV6-5 and TRBJ2-5; maybe TRBD1 (5 bases). The CDR3 runs 14 residues. Germline values: CDR1 MNHEY, CDR2 SVGAGI. V shed 8 bases and J shed 1 base, with 14 bases lying between them. DNA of the CDR3: TGTGCCAGCGCCCCCAGGGCGACCCAAGAGACCCAGTACTTC. Protein: CASAPRATQETQYF.

The genes are TRBV10-3 and TRBJ1-2; possibly TRBD1 for D (5 bases). Germline V lookup: CDR1 ENHRY, CDR2 SYGVKD. V was cut by 4 bases and J by 4 bases, with 13 bases left in between. The CDR3 consists of 14 residues. In DNA, the CDR3 is TGTGCCATCAGTGTTGGTCAGGGTCCCTATGGCTACACCTTC. Protein: CAISVGQGPYGYTF.

The chain combines TRBV5-1 with TRBJ2-2; 9 bases fit TRBD1. Germline-derived CDR1 and CDR2 are SGHRS and YFSETQ. The CDR3 length is 16 residues. Trimming cost V 5 bases and J 2 bases; bases outside gene matches: 7. The DNA for the CDR3 is TGCGCCAGCAGATCCGGGACAGGGCACAACACCGGGGAGCTGTTTTTT. This translates into CASRSGTGHNTGELFF.

The rearrangement links TRBV4-3 to TRBJ2-7; D tentatively reads TRBD1 or TRBD2 (5 bases each). The CDR3 is made up of 13 amino acids. V lost 4 bases to trimming and J lost 3 bases, with 10 bases between them. The germline V gene encodes CDR1 LGHNA and CDR2 YSLEER. The CDR3 loop is CASSRDQVYEQYF. For the CDR3, the DNA is TGCGCCAGCAGCCGGGACCAGGTCTACGAGCAGTACTTC.

The J gene is TRBJ1-6, the V gene TRBV18; possibly TRBD1 for D (6 bases). Trimming stripped 4 bases from V and 8 bases from J, with 15 bases between. CDR3 length equals 15 residues. CDR1 is KGHSH, CDR2 LQKENI, per germline. CDR3 DNA: TGTGCCAGCTCACTGGGAACAGGGTTGGATTCACCCCTCCACTTT. This encodes CASSLGTGLDSPLHF.

J is TRBJ1-2 and V is TRBV30, with 8 bases fitting TRBD1. Germline V gives CDR1 GTSNPN, CDR2 SVGIG (reference sequence). The J segment lost 8 bases and the V segment lost 5 bases, leaving 10 bases of the junction unmatched. This CDR3 is built from 13 residues. The CDR3 region is CAWDHGQGVGYTF. DNA for the CDR3: TGTGCCTGGGACCACGGACAGGGAGTAGGCTACACCTTC.

The chain couples TRBV19 to TRBJ2-7; D is perhaps TRBD1 (5 bases). V was pared by 5 bases and J by 2 bases, with 13 bases between. The CDR3 sequence is 14 residues long. Germline V gene lookup returns CDR1 LNHDA and CDR2 SQIVND (reference sequence). DNA of the CDR3: TGTGCCAGTAGTCCCCGACAGTCCGCCTACGAGCAGTACTTC. Translation gives CASSPRQSAYEQYF.

This clone appeared once. The chain joins TRBV10-3 to TRBJ1-2; D might be TRBD1 (5 bases). Deletions cut 8 bases from V and 3 bases from J, with 10 bases between. Germline V gene lookup returns CDR1 ENHRY and CDR2 SYGVKD. The CDR3 has 12 amino acids. CDR3 protein: CAILRGDYGYTF. The CDR3 DNA follows: TGTGCCATCCTAAGGGGTGACTATGGCTACACCTTC.